This T cell receptor beta chain emerged from a study of a mutant IDH1 vaccine in newly diagnosed glioma. Study in general: Patients had received radiotherapy, temozolomide, or both previously, most receiving both. At week 47 came visit V13, while visit V12 had come at week 35.

Data came from immunoSEQ multiplex PCR; TCRdb stores just in-frame clones and leaves some out. In the table there are some 44,000 clones, around 83% of which are singletons. Described time point: week 35, safety follow-up. Every vaccine dose comprised 300 ug of mutant IDH1 20-mer peptide plus topical imiquimod. The CDR3 extends over 14 amino acids. CDR1 is MNHNS, CDR2 SASEGT, per germline. V was pared by 0 bases and J by 5 bases, with 1 base of the junction left unmatched. Note on this clone: What it binds is not known.

Study-wide results and limits: Altogether, almost 95% of patients exhibited vaccine-induced immune responses.

This material consisted of PBMCs, taken from a glioma patient whose treatment included an IDH1 peptide vaccine. This chain joins TRBV6-1 and TRBJ1-2; 9 bases map to TRBD1. The clonotype comes from a woman in her 50s with glioma. CDR3 sequence (DNA): TGTGCCAGCAGTGAAGCCGGGACAGGGTATGGCTACACCTTC. Its protein product is CASSEAGTGYGYTF.